This TCR beta chain was identified in a study of blood T cell repertoires in COVID-19. In the study overall: Specimens from acute and convalescent COVID-19 originated in the United States, Italy and Spain.

Deletions cut 2 bases from V and 3 bases from J, with 11 bases between. Per the germline V gene, CDR1 is SGHTA and CDR2 is FQGNSA. CDR3 length: 14 residues. In the original workflow: Estimated nucleated cell counts came from reference gene primer amplification. The data were produced by immunoSEQ multiplex PCR, yet TCRdb's version contains in-frame clones alone and is incomplete. V, J and clone size derive from that table, while D and trimming were established from the DNA sequence. Counted here are 150,000 to 180,000 clones, roughly 78% occurring once; the ten biggest clones make up around 1.7%. The chain couples TRBV7-2 to TRBJ2-7; a weak D match, TRBD1 (6 bases). The sequencing input was peripheral blood. This TCR derives from a man of 80 years or more with acute or convalescent COVID-19. For the CDR3, the DNA is TGTGCCAGCAGCTTAACAGGGTACAGCTACGAGCAGTACTTC. Amino acids: CASSLTGYSYEQYF. Drawing the rest from reference TRBV7-2 and TRBJ2-7, the complete variable domain is GAGVSQSPSNKVTEKGKDVELRCDPISGHTALYWYRQSLGQGLEFLIYFQGNSAPDKSGLPSDRFSAERTGGSVSTLTIQRTQQEDSAVYLCASSLTGYSYEQYFGPGTRLTVT.